The 17 T cell receptor beta chains listed next were all sequenced from one sample in a study of blood T cell repertoires in COVID-19. Data came from immunoSEQ multiplex PCR; TCRdb stores just in-frame clones and leaves some out. Of about 190,000 clones listed, roughly 82% are singletons. Sample: peripheral blood. Receptors were obtained from a woman aged 25 to 45 with acute or convalescent COVID-19.

The J gene is TRBJ2-2, the V gene TRBV9; 7 bases line up with TRBD2. Germline values: CDR1 SGDLS, CDR2 YYNGEE. The length of the CDR3 is 13 residues. With V trimmed by 5 bases and J by 7 bases, 5 bases remained unmatched. The CDR3 DNA sequence: TGTGCCAGCAGGAAAAGGGAGGGCGGGGAGCTGTTTTTT. Protein: CASRKREGGELFF.

V gene TRBV9 combines with J gene TRBJ1-1; weak D call: TRBD1 (5 bases). Germline lookup yields CDR1 SGDLS and CDR2 YYNGEE. The CDR3 loop spans 20 amino acids. V dropped 3 bases and J dropped 0 bases, with 27 bases sitting between them. The DNA of the CDR3 is TGTGCCAGCAGCGCGCCCCTCCAACCTGGACAAGATAAATTGAACACTGAAGCTTTCTTT. Protein product: CASSAPLQPGQDKLNTEAFF.

The genes are TRBV7-2 and TRBJ1-4; D remains ambiguous. The CDR3 runs to 15 residues. Germline V lookup: CDR1 SGHTA, CDR2 FQGNSA. Deletions cut 1 base from V and 2 bases from J, with 8 bases between. The CDR3 DNA reads as TGTGCCAGCAGCTTAGGTAGCTCCACTAATGAAAAACTGTTTTTT. Protein: CASSLGSSTNEKLFF.

This chain connects TRBV4-3 to TRBJ1-6, with D possibly matching TRBD1 (6 bases). The V end was cut by 3 bases, the J end by 10 bases, with 16 bases between. The CDR3 runs 15 residues. Germline values: CDR1 LGHNA, CDR2 YSLEER. The CDR3 DNA reads TGCGCCAGCAGCCAGATTACAGGGAACGGGTCACCCCTCCACTTT. Protein product: CASSQITGNGSPLHF.

The V call is TRBV28, the J call TRBJ2-1; 7 nucleotides match TRBD2. From germline, CDR1 is MDHEN and CDR2 SYDVKM. The junction had 5 bases not matched to a gene; V was cut back by 6 bases and J by 9 bases. This CDR3 has 12 residues. Written as DNA, the CDR3 is TGTGCCAGCAGAAAACCGGGGGGTGAGCAGTTCTTC. It translates to CASRKPGGEQFF.

V and J are TRBV6-2 or TRBV6-3 and TRBJ1-5; 11 nucleotides agree with TRBD1. The V and J ends lost 0 bases and 6 bases, in that order; junction bases with no gene match: 13. The germline V gene has CDR1 MNHEY and CDR2 SVGEGT. This CDR3 is 19 amino acids long. The CDR3 nucleotides read TGTGCCAGCAGTTACTCGGGGACAGGGGGTTCCCTCCTAAGTCAGCCCCAGCATTTT. It codes for CASSYSGTGGSLLSQPQHF.

The chain couples TRBV20-1 to TRBJ2-7, with D possibly being TRBD2 (5 bases). The CDR3 is made up of 13 amino acids. V lost 3 bases and J lost 4, with 13 bases in between. The germline gives CDR1 DFQATT, CDR2 SNEGSKA (reference sequence). The chain's CDR3 is CSASGRAVYEQYF. The CDR3 nucleotides are TGCAGTGCTAGTGGGCGGGCTGTATACGAGCAGTACTTC.

The CDR3 sequence is CASSGLNTEAFF. The CDR3 DNA is TGTGCCAGCAGTGGCCTGAACACTGAAGCTTTCTTT. This chain uses TRBV12-3 or TRBV12-4 with TRBJ1-1; D is unclear. The CDR3 extends over 12 amino acids. V lost 5 bases and J lost 0, with 4 bases in between.

The V gene is TRBV12-5, the J gene TRBJ2-1; 14 positions agree with TRBD2. V shed 1 base, J shed 9 bases, and the junction held 5 bases outside the gene matches. This CDR3 region has 16 residues. Germline CDR1 and CDR2: LGHNT and FRNRAP. CDR3 protein: CASGLGLAGGPGEQFF. CDR3 in DNA: TGTGCTAGTGGTTTGGGACTAGCGGGGGGGCCGGGTGAGCAGTTCTTC.

The chain has TRBV9 and TRBJ2-1; unclear D gene. CDR3 length equals 13 residues. The germline gives CDR1 SGDLS, CDR2 YYNGEE. With 0 bases removed from V and 6 bases from J, the gap between germline ends came to 7 bases. In DNA form, the CDR3 reads TGTGCCAGCAGCGTAGGAAGCGCCAATGAGCAGTTCTTC. Translating it yields CASSVGSANEQFF.

V and J are TRBV19 and TRBJ2-3, with TRBD1 as a possible D gene (5 bases). Germline V gene lookup returns CDR1 LNHDA and CDR2 SQIVND (reference sequence). This CDR3 is built from 19 residues. V was cut by 3 bases and J by 1 base, with 23 bases left in between. This CDR3 reads CASSILRRTHKGGTDTQYF. The CDR3 region has the DNA TGTGCCAGTAGTATTCTTAGGCGGACACATAAAGGGGGCACAGATACGCAGTATTTT.

The V gene is TRBV4-2, the J gene TRBJ1-2; the match to TRBD1 covers 9 bases. Germline assignment: CDR1 LGHNA and CDR2 YNFKEQ. V gave up 0 bases and J gave up 5 bases; unmatched junction bases: 1. The CDR3 loop spans 14 amino acids. The CDR3, as DNA: TGTGCCAGCAGCCAAGAACAGGGGGCATATGGCTACACCTTC. Amino acids: CASSQEQGAYGYTF.

CDR3 nucleotide sequence: TGTGCCTGGAGTCGTCAGGGGTTCGTCTATGGCTACACCTTC. This gives the protein CAWSRQGFVYGYTF. V gene TRBV30 combines with J gene TRBJ1-2, with a weak D call TRBD1 (6 bases). This CDR3 region has 14 residues. V gave up 2 bases and J gave up 4 bases, with 14 bases separating them. The germline gives CDR1 GTSNPN, CDR2 SVGIG (reference sequence).

The rearrangement uses TRBV7-9 and TRBJ1-2; 8 bases match TRBD1. The CDR3 loop spans 14 amino acids. Germline CDR1 is SEHNR and CDR2 is FQNEAQ (reference sequence). The ends lost 6 bases at V and 6 bases at J; junction bases unmatched: 9. The CDR3 loop reads CASRPTGTGHGYTF. The CDR3 DNA reads as TGTGCCAGCAGGCCTACCGGGACAGGCCATGGCTACACCTTC.

This clone was counted ten times or more. The CDR3 is CASSTLQGLGNQPQHF. The CDR3 DNA is TGTGCCAGCAGCACCCTCCAGGGTCTAGGCAATCAGCCCCAGCATTTT. The gene calls are TRBV28 and TRBJ1-5; a possible D gene is TRBD1 (5 bases). CDR1 is MDHEN and CDR2 is SYDVKM in the germline V gene. V gave up 6 bases and J gave up 2 bases, with 17 bases separating them. The CDR3 sequence is 16 residues long. The full variable domain, its missing parts supplied by reference TRBV28 and TRBJ1-5, is DVKVTQSSRYLVKRTGEKVFLECVQDMDHENMFWYRQDPGLGLRLIYFSYDVKMKEKGDIPEGYSVSREKKERFSLILESASTNQTSMYLCASSTLQGLGNQPQHFGDGTRLSIL.

The V call is TRBV18, the J call TRBJ2-5; 10 positions agree with TRBD2. V was pared by 0 bases and J by 5 bases, with 9 bases of the junction left unmatched. CDR1 and CDR2 from the germline V gene are KGHSH and LQKENI. CDR3 size: 17 residues. The DNA of the CDR3 is TGTGCCAGCTCACCACCGGCCAGACCGGGACTAGCGGAGACCCAGTACTTC. Translation gives CASSPPARPGLAETQYF.

The rearrangement uses TRBV5-6 and TRBJ2-3; D might be TRBD1 (6 bases). The CDR3 loop spans 16 amino acids. V shed 0 bases and J shed 1 base, with 12 bases lying between them. Germline V gene sequence: CDR1 SGHDT, CDR2 YYEEEE. The CDR3 sequence: CASSLDWGRGTDTQYF. The CDR3 region has the DNA TGTGCCAGCAGCTTGGATTGGGGGCGAGGCACAGATACGCAGTATTTT.